This T cell receptor beta chain was recorded in a study of T cell changes during pregnancy in multiple sclerosis. This clone was observed once. The germline CDR1 and CDR2 sequences are MDHEN and SYDVKM. The junction had 3 bases not matched to a gene; V was cut back by 2 bases and J by 4 bases. This CDR3 is 15 amino acids long. Some clones are missing from TCRdb's copy, which holds only in-frame ones; the method was immunoSEQ multiplex PCR. This table has around 69,000 clones, about 90% appearing once. This sample comprised peripheral blood, obtained in the first trimester of pregnancy. The chain joins TRBV28 to TRBJ2-3; 10 nucleotides agree with TRBD2. The sequence was collected from a female donor with multiple sclerosis, enrolled in a pregnancy study. As DNA, the CDR3 is TGTGCCAGCAGTTTAGGTAGCGGGAGGCCAGATACGCAGTATTTT. It codes for CASSLGSGRPDTQYF.